The present TCR beta chain was sequenced within a study of blood T cell repertoires in COVID-19. Study at large: T cells, B-cell-depleted T cells, or PBMCs provided the cDNA or gDNA that served as material.

The V gene's germline CDR1 is SNHLY and CDR2 FYNNEI. The V gene lost 4 bases and the J gene lost 2 bases, with 12 bases spanning the gap. This CDR3 has 14 residues. Per the original methods: Amplifying reference gene primers gave estimates of nucleated cell counts. Method: immunoSEQ multiplex PCR; TCRdb's copy keeps in-frame clones and lacks some. Clonal size and the V and J genes are those of that table, whereas D and trimming came from the DNA. The table records 90,000 to 150,000 clones, around 86% of them present only once. Sample: peripheral blood. The chain carries TRBV2 and TRBJ2-7, with D possibly being TRBD1 (6 bases). The receptor was isolated from an older man with acute or convalescent COVID-19. In DNA form, the CDR3 reads TGTGCCAGCAGTGGACAGGAGAAACCCTACGAGCAGTACTTC. Translating gives CASSGQEKPYEQYF.